Listed below are T cell receptor beta chains from one sample, sequenced in a study of OX40 agonist ivuxolimab in advanced cancers. Clones were sequenced by immunoSEQ multiplex PCR, and TCRdb holds only the in-frame ones, with some missing. Of 45,000 to 65,000 clones detected, 80% to 90% appear once; the ten largest clones hold approximately 0.69%. The sample was CD4+ or CD8+ T cells sorted from blood, taken in a trial of the OX40 agonist ivuxolimab. The receptors originated from an adult with an advanced solid tumor such as melanoma, head and neck, liver or kidney cancer. CDR3s include the opening cysteine and the closing phenylalanine or tryptophan. Each record gives: clone size, D gene, V gene, J gene, CDR3 DNA, CDR3 protein. A D gene is named only where the DNA matches it firmly. Expanded clones are given a class, and other clones once, few, many or no size at all.

>NA|TRBD2|TRBV19|TRBJ2-2
TGTGCCAGTAGAAGGGCGGGGGGTTACACCGGGGAGCTGTTTTTT
CASRRAGGYTGELFF
>NA|TRBD1|TRBV6-1|TRBJ1-5
TGTGCCAGCATCGCGACAGGGGGTAACAATCAGCCCCAGCATTTT
CASIATGGNNQPQHF
>NA|TRBD2|TRBV19|TRBJ2-5
TGTGCCAGTAGTCCGGGGACTAGCGGGGGCCTAAGTCAAGAGACCCAGTACTTC
CASSPGTSGGLSQETQYF
>NA|NA|TRBV5-1|TRBJ2-2
TGCGCCAGCAGCTTCCAGGTAGCCACCGGGGAGCTGTTTTTT
CASSFQVATGELFF
>NA|TRBD2|TRBV5-4|TRBJ2-5
TGTGCCAGCAGCCTAGCACTAGCGGGGGTCGGAGAGACCCAGTACTTC
CASSLALAGVGETQYF
>medium-sized|TRBD2|TRBV28|TRBJ2-2
TGTGCCAGCAGTTATAGGTCTAGCGGGGGATCGAACACCGGGGAGCTGTTTTTT
CASSYRSSGGSNTGELFF
>NA|NA|TRBV27|TRBJ1-1
TGTGCCAGCAGTCTGGGGTTCCTAAACACTGAAGCTTTCTTT
CASSLGFLNTEAFF
>once|TRBD2|TRBV6-6|TRBJ2-5
TGTGCCAGCGGACTAGCGGGGGACCAAGAGACCCAGTACTTC
CASGLAGDQETQYF
>NA|NA|TRBV6-4|TRBJ1-2
TGTGCCAGCAGTCCGGGGAACTATGGCTACACCTTC
CASSPGNYGYTF
>once|NA|TRBV19|TRBJ1-5
TGTGCCACCTCCCTCCCCGGCGTGGGTTATCAGCCCCAGCATTTT
CATSLPGVGYQPQHF
>NA|NA|TRBV6-5|TRBJ2-7
TGTGCCAGCAGTCTAGACAGGTTCTACGAGCAGTACTTC
CASSLDRFYEQYF
>few|NA|TRBV9|TRBJ2-3
TGTGCCAGCAGCGTAGGCGGGGGAGGGGGAGATACGCAGTATTTT
CASSVGGGGGDTQYF
>few|NA|TRBV7-9|TRBJ2-1
TGTGCCAGCAGCTCGGAGTACGGTCGTATTCATGAGCAGTTCTTC
CASSSEYGRIHEQFF
>NA|NA|TRBV19|TRBJ1-1
TGTGCCAGCGCCCGCCCCGCGGGGGCCGGCACTGAAGCTTTCTTT
CASARPAGAGTEAFF
>NA|NA|TRBV7-9|TRBJ2-1
TGTGCCAGCAGCGCTTTACCGGGACCAGCGGTCTACAATGAGCAGTTCTTC
CASSALPGPAVYNEQFF
>NA|NA|TRBV5-1|TRBJ2-7
TGCGCCAGCAACTATGACAGGTCTCCTAACGAGCAGTACTTC
CASNYDRSPNEQYF
>NA|TRBD2|TRBV2|TRBJ2-3
TGTGCCAGCAAGGACAGGAGCGGGGGGGCCTCAGATACGCAGTATTTT
CASKDRSGGASDTQYF
>NA|TRBD2|TRBV28|TRBJ2-7
TGTGCCAGCAGTTCACCGGGACTAGCCACCTACGAGCAGTACTTC
CASSSPGLATYEQYF
>NA|NA|TRBV19|TRBJ1-2
TGTGCCAGTAGTATCGGCGGACGCTATGGCTACACCTTC
CASSIGGRYGYTF
>NA|NA|TRBV10-2|TRBJ2-4
TGCGCCAGCAGTGACACGGCGGGCATTCAGTACTTC
CASSDTAGIQYF
>NA|TRBD2|TRBV6-1|TRBJ2-5
TGTGCCAGCAGTGAAGCCGGGGGGGATGGAGAGACCCAGTACTTC
CASSEAGGDGETQYF
>NA|TRBD1|TRBV28|TRBJ2-4
TGTGCCAGCAGTGCCGGGACAGGAAACAAAAACATTCAGTACTTC
CASSAGTGNKNIQYF
>NA|TRBD1|TRBV7-2|TRBJ2-5
TGTGCCAGCAGCTCGGCAGGGACAGCCCAAGAGACCCAGTACTTC
CASSSAGTAQETQYF
>NA|NA|TRBV5-5|TRBJ2-3
TGTGCCAGCAGCTTCGGGGGGCTACGCACAGATACGCAGTATTTT
CASSFGGLRTDTQYF
>NA|NA|TRBV21-1|TRBJ2-5
TGTGCCAGCAGCCTACAGGGGCAAGAGACCCAGTACTTC
CASSLQGQETQYF
>once|NA|TRBV4-2|TRBJ1-6
TGTGCCAGCAGCCAAGAGGCCCGTGCCTATAATTCACCCCTCCACTTT
CASSQEARAYNSPLHF
>NA|TRBD1|TRBV28|TRBJ1-4
TGTGCCAGCAGTTTCAACAGGGGGTTTAATGAAAAACTGTTTTTT
CASSFNRGFNEKLFF
>NA|TRBD1|TRBV5-1|TRBJ1-4
TGCGCCAGCAGCCCCGGACAGGGTGGTCGAACTAATGAAAAACTGTTTTTT
CASSPGQGGRTNEKLFF
>NA|TRBD1|TRBV27|TRBJ1-1
TGTGCCAGCAGTATGGGGACAGTGAACACTGAAGCTTTCTTT
CASSMGTVNTEAFF
>NA|NA|TRBV27|TRBJ1-1
TGTGCCAGCAGCCCCCTAAGGACCGAGACTGAAGCTTTCTTT
CASSPLRTETEAFF
>few|NA|TRBV11-3|TRBJ2-3
TGTGCCAGCAGCCGCGGGACAGAGTTTACAGATACGCAGTATTTT
CASSRGTEFTDTQYF
>NA|NA|TRBV19|TRBJ1-2
TGTGCCAGTAGTATAACGCAGGGGGGCTACACCTTC
CASSITQGGYTF
>NA|TRBD2|TRBV7-2|TRBJ2-3
TGTGCCAGCACCCGACCCTCTAGCGGGGGGGCTAGCACAGATACGCAGTATTTT
CASTRPSSGGASTDTQYF
>NA|NA|TRBV2|TRBJ2-2
TGTGCCAGCATTAGGACGGAGAACACCGGGGAGCTGTTTTTT
CASIRTENTGELFF
>few|NA|TRBV19|TRBJ1-6
TGTGCCAGTAGTATGACGGTACAGGGTATTGACTCCTATAATTCACCCCTCCACTTT
CASSMTVQGIDSYNSPLHF
>once|NA|TRBV21-1|TRBJ2-5
TGTAAGCAGCAGCGCGAAGGGGCAGGGCGAGAGACCCAGTACTTC
CKQQREGAGRETQYF
>NA|TRBD2|TRBV9|TRBJ2-1
TGTGCCAGCAGCGTAGTGGGGGGGATCTACAATGAGCAGTTCTTC
CASSVVGGIYNEQFF
>NA|NA|TRBV7-3|TRBJ2-3
TGTGCCAGCAGCTTAATCGGCGGGGCGGTGGATACGCAGTATTTT
CASSLIGGAVDTQYF
>NA|TRBD2|TRBV7-6|TRBJ2-5
TGTGCCAGCAGCCCAGGACTAGCGGGGGCCCGGTTTCCAGAGACCCAGTACTTC
CASSPGLAGARFPETQYF
>once|TRBD2|TRBV19|TRBJ2-3
TGTGCCAGTAGGCTAGGACTAGCAGAAGGTACGCAGTATTTT
CASRLGLAEGTQYF
>NA|NA|TRBV7-3|TRBJ2-3
TGTGCCAGCAGCCCTCCAGGGGCAGGCGCAGATACGCAGTATTTT
CASSPPGAGADTQYF
>NA|TRBD2|TRBV4-1|TRBJ2-2
TGCGCCAGCAGCCAAGCTAGCGGGGGATCCGGGGAGCTGTTTTTT
CASSQASGGSGELFF
>NA|NA|TRBV5-1|TRBJ2-7
TGCGCCAGCAGCCCAGGGACGGTATCCTACGAGCAGTACTTC
CASSPGTVSYEQYF
>NA|NA|TRBV15|TRBJ2-1
TGTGCCACCAGCAGAGATCTAGGCGGGGCTTACAATGAGCAGTTCTTC
CATSRDLGGAYNEQFF
>NA|NA|TRBV18|TRBJ2-3
TGTGCCAGCTCACCAGCCTTGACCCAGTCAACAGATACGCAGTATTTT
CASSPALTQSTDTQYF
>NA|TRBD2|TRBV7-8|TRBJ2-3
TGTGCCAGCAGCGCGGGGGGAGATACGCAGTATTTT
CASSAGGDTQYF
>few|NA|TRBV19|TRBJ1-4
TGTGCCAGTAGTATAGAAACAGTGGGAGCAACTAATGAAAAACTGTTTTTT
CASSIETVGATNEKLFF
>NA|NA|TRBV5-8|TRBJ1-1
TGTGCCAGCAGCTTGGCCACTGGGTATATGAACACTGAAGCTTTCTTT
CASSLATGYMNTEAFF
>NA|NA|TRBV6-5|TRBJ2-3
TGTGCCAGCACCCGTCAACGTAGCACAGATACGCAGTATTTT
CASTRQRSTDTQYF